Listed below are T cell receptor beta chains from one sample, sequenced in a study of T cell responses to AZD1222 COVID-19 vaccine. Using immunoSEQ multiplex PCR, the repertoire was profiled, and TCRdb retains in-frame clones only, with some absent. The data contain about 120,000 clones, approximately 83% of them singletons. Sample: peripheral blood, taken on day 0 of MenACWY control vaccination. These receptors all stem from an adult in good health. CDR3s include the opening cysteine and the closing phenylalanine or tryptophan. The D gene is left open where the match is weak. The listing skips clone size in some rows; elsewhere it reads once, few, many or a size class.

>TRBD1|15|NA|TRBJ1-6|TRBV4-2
TGTGCCAGCAGCCAACCGGGACAGACGGTCTCACCCCTCCACTTT
CASSQPGQTVSPLHF
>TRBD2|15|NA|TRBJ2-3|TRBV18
TGTGCCAGCTCACCACAAGCGGGAAGAGAAAATACGCAGTATTTT
CASSPQAGRENTQYF
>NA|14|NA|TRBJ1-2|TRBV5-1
TGCGCCAGCAGCTTGGCAGGGGCAGTCAATGGCTACACCTTC
CASSLAGAVNGYTF
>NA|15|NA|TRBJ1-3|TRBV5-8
TGTGCCAGCAGCTGGGGGACAACACGAGAACACACCATATATTTT
CASSWGTTREHTIYF
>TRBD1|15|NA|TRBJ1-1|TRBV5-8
TGTGCCAGCAGCCCCAGCGGGACAGTCAACACTGAAGCTTTCTTT
CASSPSGTVNTEAFF
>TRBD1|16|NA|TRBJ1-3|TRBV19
TGTGCCAGTCGACCCCCGGGACAGGGCACTGGAAACACCATATATTTT
CASRPPGQGTGNTIYF
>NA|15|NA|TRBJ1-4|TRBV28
TGTGCCAGCAGTCCAAGGGGGTATAGTAATGAAAAACTGTTTTTT
CASSPRGYSNEKLFF
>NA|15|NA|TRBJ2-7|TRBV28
TGTGCCAGCAGTCGACGGACACTTTCTTCCTACGAGCAGTACTTC
CASSRRTLSSYEQYF
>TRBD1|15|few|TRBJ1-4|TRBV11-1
TGTGCCAGCAGCTTCTCAGGGGGGATTAATGAAAAACTGTTTTTT
CASSFSGGINEKLFF
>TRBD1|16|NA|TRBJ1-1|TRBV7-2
TGTGCCAGCAGCTTAAATTCAGGGGGGCTGAACACTGAAGCTTTCTTT
CASSLNSGGLNTEAFF
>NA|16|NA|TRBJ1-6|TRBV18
TGTGCCAGCTCACTCCGAGGGTACCCTAATAATTCACCCCTCCACTTT
CASSLRGYPNNSPLHF
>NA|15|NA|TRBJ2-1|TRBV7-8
TGTGCCAGCAGCTTTGGACTCAGACAGTACAATGAGCAGTTCTTC
CASSFGLRQYNEQFF
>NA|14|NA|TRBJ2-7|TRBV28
TGTGCCAGCAGTTTATTCCGGGGTACCTACGAGCAGTACTTC
CASSLFRGTYEQYF
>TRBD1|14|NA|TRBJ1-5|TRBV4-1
TGCGCCAGCAGCCAAAGGGGGCGGTTAGAGCCCCAGCATTTT
CASSQRGRLEPQHF
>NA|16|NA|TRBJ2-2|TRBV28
TGTGCCAGCAGTTTGTATCGGACAGGAGGGCCCGGGGAGCTGTTTTTT
CASSLYRTGGPGELFF
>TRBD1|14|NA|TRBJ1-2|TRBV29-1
TGCAGCGTTGGACAGGGTTTGGGTAACTATGGCTACACCTTC
CSVGQGLGNYGYTF
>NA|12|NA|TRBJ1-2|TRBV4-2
TGTGCCAGCAGCCAAACAGAAAATGGCTACACCTTC
CASSQTENGYTF
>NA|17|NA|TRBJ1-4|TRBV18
TGTGCCAGCTCACCCCAGGGGCCGGTTGCAACTAATGAAAAACTGTTTTTT
CASSPQGPVATNEKLFF
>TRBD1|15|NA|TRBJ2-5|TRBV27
TGTGCCAGCAGTTTGGACAGGGGGCTTCGAGAGACCCAGTACTTC
CASSLDRGLRETQYF
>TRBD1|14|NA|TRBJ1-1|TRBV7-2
TGTGCCAGCAGCTTTCCCGGGACAGGGTTGAAGGCTTTCTTT
CASSFPGTGLKAFF